A single sample gave rise to the 21 T cell receptor beta chains below, sequenced in a study of shared clonotypes between healthy human individuals. Naive CD8 cells lacked CD45RO and underwent positive selection for CCR7, leaving out terminally differentiated effector memory CD45RA+ cells. The method was immunoSEQ multiplex PCR; TCRdb's version includes in-frame clones alone and lacks a portion of them. The sample has around 2.1 million clones, more than 85% seen once. The sample consisted of naive CD8+ T cells from PBMCs. Every receptor here comes from a man between 18 and 35 years old in good health. Some clones in this sample may be carry-over from other donors' samples.

This chain links TRBV28 with TRBJ1-4; a weak D match, TRBD1 (5 bases). Germline CDR1 MDHEN, CDR2 SYDVKM. Deletions cut 7 bases from V and 8 bases from J, with 23 bases between. CDR3 length: 16 residues. The CDR3 DNA reads TGTGCCAGCATCTCCGGGAGAGGGGTGGCGGCGGAAAAACTGTTTTTT. This gives the protein CASISGRGVAAEKLFF.

The chain is built from TRBV5-1 and TRBJ2-7; D not certain. The germline gives CDR1 SGHRS, CDR2 YFSETQ. The CDR3 totals 15 residues. Deletions cut 0 bases from V and 2 bases from J, with 12 bases between. The CDR3 here is CASSLAFRRTYEQYF. CDR3 nucleotide sequence: TGCGCCAGCAGCTTGGCCTTCAGGAGAACCTACGAGCAGTACTTC.

This sequence joins TRBV9 and TRBJ1-2; 10 bases line up with TRBD1. The germline CDR1 and CDR2 sequences are SGDLS and YYNGEE. The CDR3 has 14 amino acids. After removal of 4 bases from V and 6 bases from J, the junction contained 6 bases not matched to a gene. DNA for the CDR3: TGTGCCAGCAGCCCAGACAGGGGGCAGGATGGCTACACCTTC. It is translated as CASSPDRGQDGYTF.

This chain joins TRBV28 and TRBJ1-1; no clear D gene. Germline lookup yields CDR1 MDHEN and CDR2 SYDVKM. Trimming shortened V by 5 bases and J by 5 bases, and 12 bases separated the two germline ends. The CDR3 is 13 residues long. CDR3 residues: CASSPNTGTEAFF. The CDR3 DNA reads as TGTGCCAGCAGTCCCAATACGGGTACTGAAGCTTTCTTT.

Comments on this clone: Distinct nucleotide sequences in the sample also encode this CDR3. J is TRBJ2-7 and V is TRBV5-4; maybe TRBD2 (5 bases). CDR3 length: 13 amino acids. The germline V and J ends were trimmed by 0 bases and 4 bases, with 8 bases remaining between them. Per germline, CDR1 SGHNT and CDR2 YYREEE (reference sequence). The CDR3 DNA sequence: TGTGCCAGCAGCTTGGTCGGCGGGTACGAGCAGTACTTC. This gives the protein CASSLVGGYEQYF.

The chain has TRBV11-2 and TRBJ1-1, with D unclear. The CDR3 spans 13 residues. Germline assignment: CDR1 SGHAT and CDR2 FQNNGV. The V gene lost 7 bases and the J gene lost 2 bases, with 11 bases spanning the gap. CDR3: CASTQEINTEAFF. CDR3 bases: TGTGCCAGCACCCAGGAGATAAACACTGAAGCTTTCTTT.

Remarks on this clone: The junction differs from germline at one of its ends, possibly a read error. This rearrangement joins TRBV15 to TRBJ2-5, with D maybe TRBD2 (5 bases). Germline V lookup: CDR1 LNHNV, CDR2 YYDKDF (reference sequence). CDR3 length equals 15 residues. The CDR3 loop reads CATSRDRGAQEAQYF. CDR3 in DNA: TGTGCCACCAGCAGAGATCGGGGAGCCCAAGAGGCCCAGTACTTC.

The chain joins TRBV27 to TRBJ2-2; 9 positions agree with TRBD2. Germline-derived CDR1 and CDR2 are MNHEY and SMNVEV (reference sequence). The CDR3 has 15 amino acids. The trim removed 3 bases at V and 6 bases at J, leaving 5 bases unmatched. In nucleotides, the CDR3 is TGTGCCAGCAGTTTTGCGGGAGGGGTCTCCGGGGAGCTGTTTTTT. Translating it yields CASSFAGGVSGELFF.

This chain joins TRBV28 and TRBJ1-1; 7 bases agree with TRBD1. CDR3 length equals 16 residues. CDR1 is MDHEN and CDR2 is SYDVKM in the germline V gene. Losses at the gene ends were 6 bases for V and 3 bases for J; bases not matched to a gene: 13. Here the CDR3 DNA reads TGTGCCAGCAGGCCAGGGGTTCGACAGGGTGACACTGAAGCTTTCTTT. Translation gives CASRPGVRQGDTEAFF.

This chain connects TRBV11-2 to TRBJ2-1; D gene ambiguous. The V gene's germline CDR1 is SGHAT and CDR2 FQNNGV. This CDR3 region has 16 residues. Trimming cost V 5 bases and J 3 bases, with 17 bases left between them. CDR3 loop: CASSTVQLTVYNEQFF. CDR3 coding DNA: TGTGCCAGCAGCACCGTTCAACTTACCGTCTACAATGAGCAGTTCTTC.

Details on this clone: The sample holds other DNA sequences that translate to the same CDR3. V and J are TRBV27 and TRBJ1-1, with D unresolved. CDR3 size: 15 residues. Trimming removed 3 bases at V and 0 bases at J, with 11 bases between. CDR1 MNHEY and CDR2 SMNVEV come from the germline V gene (reference sequence). The CDR3 DNA reads as TGTGCCAGCAGTTTTCGGGCAGCTGTGAACACTGAAGCTTTCTTT. Amino acid sequence: CASSFRAAVNTEAFF.

The genes are TRBV19 and TRBJ1-2; TRBD1 agrees at 11 bases. The CDR3 consists of 16 residues. Germline trimming cut 3 bases from V and 3 bases from J; bases unmatched to any gene: 6. Looked up from germline, CDR1 is LNHDA and CDR2 is SQIVND (reference sequence). The CDR3 DNA sequence: TGTGCCAGTAGTATCCTCGGGACAGGGGGGGACTATGGCTACACCTTC. This gives the protein CASSILGTGGDYGYTF.

This clone has at least ten counts. CDR3 bases: TGTGCCAGCAGCTTTCTAGCGGGAGGGGGCTACGAGCAGTACTTC. This gives the protein CASSFLAGGGYEQYF. V usage is TRBV7-2 and J usage is TRBJ2-7; 12 bases fit TRBD2. The V and J ends lost 3 bases and 3 bases, in that order; junction bases with no gene match: 3. The CDR3 length is 15 residues. Germline V gene data show CDR1 as SGHTA and CDR2 as FQGNSA.

For this clone: The identical CDR3 is also encoded by other nucleotide sequences in the sample. The J gene is TRBJ2-7, the V gene TRBV27; unclear D gene. The V gene's germline CDR1 is MNHEY and CDR2 SMNVEV (reference sequence). The CDR3 runs to 13 residues. V was clipped by 5 bases and J by 2 bases, with 10 bases between them. CDR3 bases: TGTGCCAGCAGTCCTGGCCTAACCTACGAGCAGTACTTC. This encodes CASSPGLTYEQYF.

J is TRBJ2-7 and V is TRBV7-9; D not certain. Trimming left V 1 base short and J 2 bases short, with 9 bases between. CDR3 length: 14 amino acids. The V gene's germline CDR1 is SEHNR and CDR2 FQNEAQ (reference sequence). CDR3 residues: CASSLVTATYEQYF. CDR3 sequence (DNA): TGTGCCAGCAGCTTAGTCACAGCCACCTACGAGCAGTACTTC.

V usage is TRBV4-1 and J usage is TRBJ2-7; D possibly corresponds to TRBD2 (5 bases). Per the germline V gene, CDR1 is MGHRA and CDR2 is YSYEKL. Trimming stripped 0 bases from V and 6 bases from J, with 9 bases between. The CDR3 runs to 13 residues. CDR3 sequence (DNA): TGCGCCAGCAGCCAAGACGAAGGGAGCGAGCAGTACTTC. Its protein is CASSQDEGSEQYF.

A word on this clone: Other DNA sequences from this sample encode an identical CDR3 as well. This chain uses TRBV5-6 with TRBJ1-1, with D unresolved. Germline V lookup: CDR1 SGHDT, CDR2 YYEEEE. The CDR3 is made up of 12 amino acids. The V gene lost 2 bases and the J gene lost 5 bases, with 7 bases spanning the gap. CDR3 amino acids: CASSFLGTEAFF. The CDR3 DNA reads as TGTGCCAGCAGCTTCTTGGGAACTGAAGCTTTCTTT. Full variable domain (rest looked up from reference TRBV5-6 and TRBJ1-1): DAGVTQSPTHLIKTRGQQVTLRCSPKSGHDTVSWYQQALGQGPQFIFQYYEEEERQRGNFPDRFSGHQFPNYSSELNVNALLLGDSALYLCASSFLGTEAFFGQGTRLTVV.

The genes are TRBV21-1 and TRBJ1-2. TRBV21-1 is a pseudogene segment. The CDR3 runs 14 residues. In nucleotides, the CDR3 is TGTGCCAGCAGCAAAGTTTGGCGGGACTGGGGCTACACCTTC. Its protein is CASSKVWRDWGYTF.

The chain employs TRBV27 and TRBJ2-1; TRBD2 aligns across 11 bases. Germline values: CDR1 MNHEY, CDR2 SMNVEV (reference sequence). The CDR3 totals 17 residues. Trimming at V came to 7 bases and at J to 6 bases, leaving 14 bases not matched to a gene. The CDR3 nucleotides read TGTGCCAGCACCAAAGTAGCGGGAGGGCCAGGGTTCAATGAGCAGTTCTTC. It is translated as CASTKVAGGPGFNEQFF.

This clone was found a few times. Within the sample, other DNA sequences also encode this same CDR3. This chain links TRBV13 with TRBJ1-1, with D perhaps TRBD1 (5 bases). Trimming shortened V by 5 bases and J by 3 bases, and 10 bases separated the two germline ends. CDR3 length: 13 residues. Per the germline V gene, CDR1 is PRHDT and CDR2 is FYEKMQ (reference sequence). The CDR3 loop reads CASSGRGYTEAFF. For the CDR3, the DNA is TGTGCCAGCAGCGGAAGGGGTTACACTGAAGCTTTCTTT.

The chain joins TRBV6-1 to TRBJ2-6; unclear D gene. Germline-derived CDR1 and CDR2 are MNHNS and SASEGT. This CDR3 region has 16 residues. V dropped 3 bases and J dropped 0 bases, with 9 bases sitting between them. The CDR3 bases are TGTGCCAGCAGTGAGAGACTGATCTCTGGGGCCAACGTCCTGACTTTC. Translation: CASSERLISGANVLTF.